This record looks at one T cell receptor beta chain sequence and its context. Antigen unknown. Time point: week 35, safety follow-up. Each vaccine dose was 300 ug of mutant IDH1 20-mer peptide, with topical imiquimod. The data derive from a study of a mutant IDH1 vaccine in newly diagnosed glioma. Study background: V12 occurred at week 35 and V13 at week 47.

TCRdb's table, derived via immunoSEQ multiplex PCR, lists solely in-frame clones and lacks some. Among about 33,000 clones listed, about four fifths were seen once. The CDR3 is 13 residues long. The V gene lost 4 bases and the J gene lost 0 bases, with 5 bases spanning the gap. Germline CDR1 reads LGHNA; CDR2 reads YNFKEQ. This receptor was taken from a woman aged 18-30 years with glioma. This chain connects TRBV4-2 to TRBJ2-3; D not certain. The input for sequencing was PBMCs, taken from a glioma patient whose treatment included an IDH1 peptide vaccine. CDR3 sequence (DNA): TGTGCCAGCAGCCGAGATAGCACAGATACGCAGTATTTT. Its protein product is CASSRDSTDTQYF.